What follows are 4 T cell receptor beta chains derived from one specimen sequenced in a study of blood T cell repertoires in COVID-19. Data came from immunoSEQ multiplex PCR; TCRdb stores just in-frame clones and leaves some out. The sample consists of 40,000 to 50,000 clones, around 90% of them appearing once. Material for sequencing was peripheral blood. These TCRs come from a man between 50 and 59 years old with active COVID-19.

The rearrangement links TRBV3-1 (or the pseudogene TRBV3-2) to TRBJ1-1; unclear D gene. This CDR3 comprises 14 residues. V was cut by 2 bases and J by 7 bases, with 14 bases left in between. Germline V lookup: CDR1 LGHDT, CDR2 YNNKEL (reference sequence). This chain's CDR3 is CASSQSLVGSEAFF. In DNA form, the CDR3 reads TGTGCCAGCAGCCAATCCCTTGTCGGGAGTGAAGCTTTCTTT.

This sequence joins TRBV27 and TRBJ1-4; 9 bases are a match to TRBD1. This CDR3 contains 13 residues. Germline V gene data show CDR1 as MNHEY and CDR2 as SMNVEV (reference sequence). J gave up 6 bases and V 8 bases, and 4 bases lay outside the gene matches. The DNA for the CDR3 is TGTGCCAGCCCACAGGGGGCACATGAAAAACTGTTTTTT. This gives the protein CASPQGAHEKLFF.

The J gene is TRBJ2-7, the V gene TRBV19, with D hard to call. This CDR3 spans 11 amino acids. The germline V gene encodes CDR1 LNHDA and CDR2 SQIVND (reference sequence). The germline V and J ends were trimmed by 8 bases and 2 bases, with 7 bases remaining between them. The CDR3 spells CASSDTYEQYF. In DNA form, the CDR3 reads TGTGCCAGTTCAGATACCTACGAGCAGTACTTC.

The chain uses TRBV9 and TRBJ2-2; TRBD2 aligns across 8 bases. This CDR3 has 16 residues. Germline lookup yields CDR1 SGDLS and CDR2 YYNGEE. Unmatched junction bases numbered 7, after V lost 1 base and J lost 5 bases. The CDR3 here is CASSVKREGLTGELFF. CDR3 DNA: TGTGCCAGCAGCGTAAAACGGGAGGGCCTTACCGGGGAGCTGTTTTTT.